A single sample gave rise to the 4 T cell receptor beta chains below, sequenced in a study of cytomegalovirus exposure and HLA in healthy donors. PCR involved 60 Vbeta and 13 Jbeta primers. Clones were sequenced by immunoSEQ multiplex PCR, and TCRdb holds only the in-frame ones, with some missing. The repertoire consists of some 200,000 clones, with 75% to 85% occurring once and the leading ten covering 0.6% to 0.7%. The sample taken for sequencing was PBMCs. The receptors originated from a boy aged 5 to 17 in good health and CMV-seronegative.

V gene TRBV19 combines with J gene TRBJ1-1; possible D gene TRBD1, 5 bases. Germline assignment: CDR1 LNHDA and CDR2 SQIVND (reference sequence). V lost 0 bases, J lost 0 bases, and 11 bases lay in between. The length of the CDR3 is 16 residues. The CDR3 spells CASSIDRTGVNTEAFF. The CDR3 DNA sequence: TGTGCCAGTAGTATAGATCGCACAGGAGTGAACACTGAAGCTTTCTTT.

This chain links TRBV13 with TRBJ2-1; TRBD1 matches 9 bases. V shed 3 bases and J 2 bases; nucleotides not matched to a gene: 2. The CDR3 has 15 amino acids. Per germline, CDR1 PRHDT and CDR2 FYEKMQ (reference sequence). The CDR3 protein is CASSFGTGPYNEQFF. The CDR3 DNA follows: TGTGCCAGCAGCTTCGGGACAGGGCCCTACAATGAGCAGTTCTTC.

The chain employs TRBV7-6 and TRBJ2-1; D is ambiguous. Germline-derived CDR1 and CDR2 are SGHVS and FNYEAQ. This CDR3 comprises 14 residues. Trimming took 0 bases from V and 6 from J, leaving 9 bases between them. The CDR3 nucleotides are TGTGCCAGCAGCTTAGCGCGGCTGTCCAATGAGCAGTTCTTC. It encodes CASSLARLSNEQFF.

The V call is TRBV28, the J call TRBJ2-1; 11 bases are shared with TRBD2. CDR3 size: 15 residues. The V gene's germline CDR1 is MDHEN and CDR2 SYDVKM. The V gene end was trimmed by 5 bases and the J gene end by 7 bases; junction bases not matched to a gene: 7. CDR3 coding DNA: TGTGCCAGCAGTCCTCTAGCGGGAGGTTTAAATGAGCAGTTCTTC. It translates to CASSPLAGGLNEQFF.